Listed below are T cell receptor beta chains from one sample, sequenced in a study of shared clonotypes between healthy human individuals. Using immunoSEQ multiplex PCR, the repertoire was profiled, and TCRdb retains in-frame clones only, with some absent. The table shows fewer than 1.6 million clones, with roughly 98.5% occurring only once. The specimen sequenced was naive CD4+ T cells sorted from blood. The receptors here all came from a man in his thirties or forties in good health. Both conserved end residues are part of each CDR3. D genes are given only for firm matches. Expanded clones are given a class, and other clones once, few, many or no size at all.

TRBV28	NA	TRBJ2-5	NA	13	TGTGCCAGCAGCCATCAGTTCCAAGAGACCCAGTACTTC	CASSHQFQETQYF
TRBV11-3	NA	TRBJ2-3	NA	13	TGTGCCAGCAGCTTAGATTGGGGGGATACGCAGTATTTT	CASSLDWGDTQYF
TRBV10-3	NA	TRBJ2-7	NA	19	TGTGCCATCAGTGAGCGATTAGGGGTCCCCCGACGGTCCTCCTACGAGCAGTACTTC	CAISERLGVPRRSSYEQYF
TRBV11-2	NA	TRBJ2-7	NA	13	TGTGCCAGCAGCCGCGGGGAGTCCTACGAGCAGTACTTC	CASSRGESYEQYF
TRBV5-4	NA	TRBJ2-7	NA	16	TGTGCCAGCAGCAGCCTCGCCCTGGGGGCTCTGGACGAGCAGTACTTC	CASSSLALGALDEQYF
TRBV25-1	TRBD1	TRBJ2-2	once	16	TGTGCCAGCAGCCCCACCGGGACAGGGGGCACCGGGGAGCTGTTTTTT	CASSPTGTGGTGELFF
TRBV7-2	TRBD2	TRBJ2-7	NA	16	TGTGCCAGCAGCTTAGTGGGGGGAAGCGGGAGAAGCGAGCAGTACTTC	CASSLVGGSGRSEQYF
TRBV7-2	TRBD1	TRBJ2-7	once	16	TGTGCCAGCAGCTTAGGGGAGACAGGGTTCTCCTACGAGCAGTACTTC	CASSLGETGFSYEQYF
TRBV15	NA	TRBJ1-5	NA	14	TGTGCCACCAGGCCACTAGGAACCAATCAGCCCCAGCATTTT	CATRPLGTNQPQHF
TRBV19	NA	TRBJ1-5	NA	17	TGTGCCAGTAGTATTACTAGGGGACCATGGGGCAATCAGCCCCAGCATTTT	CASSITRGPWGNQPQHF
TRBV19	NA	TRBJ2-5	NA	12	TGTGCCAGTAGTTTCCGGGGAGAGACCCAGTACTTC	CASSFRGETQYF
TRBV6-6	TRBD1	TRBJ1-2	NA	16	TGTGCCAGCAGTTACCCAACCGAACAGGGGAAGTATGGCTACACCTTC	CASSYPTEQGKYGYTF
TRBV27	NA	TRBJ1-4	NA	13	TGTGCCAGCAGTCCTACCCCTTGGGAAAAACTGTTTTTT	CASSPTPWEKLFF
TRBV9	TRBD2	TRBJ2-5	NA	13	TGTGCCAGCAGCGTAGGGGGAGGGGAGACCCAGTACTTC	CASSVGGGETQYF
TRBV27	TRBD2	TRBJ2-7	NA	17	TGTGCCAGCAGTCCCCGCCGACTAGCGGGAGGGCCGCGGGAGCAGTACTTC	CASSPRRLAGGPREQYF
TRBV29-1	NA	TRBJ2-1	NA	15	TGCAGCGTTACCAAAAGGGGAAGCAGCGGCAATGAGCAGTTCTTC	CSVTKRGSSGNEQFF
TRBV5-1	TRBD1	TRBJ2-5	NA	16	TGCGCCAGCAGTCAAGGGGGACAGGTCCTTCCAGAGACCCAGTACTTC	CASSQGGQVLPETQYF
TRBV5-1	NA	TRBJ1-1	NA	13	TGCGCCAGCAGCTTGCGGGGTGGCACTGAAGCTTTCTTT	CASSLRGGTEAFF
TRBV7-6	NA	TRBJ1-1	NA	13	TGTGCCAGCAGCTTAGTAGAGAACACTGAAGCTTTCTTT	CASSLVENTEAFF
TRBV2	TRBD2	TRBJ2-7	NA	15	TGTGCCAGCAGTGTGGCGGTTAGCGGGAGTGACGAGCAGTACTTC	CASSVAVSGSDEQYF
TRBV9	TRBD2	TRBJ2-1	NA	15	TGTGCCAGCAGCAGGACTAGCGGGAGGGCCAATGAGCAGTTCTTC	CASSRTSGRANEQFF
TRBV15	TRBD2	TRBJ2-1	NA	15	TGTGCCACCAGCAGAGCCTTAGCGGGACGGAATGAGCAGTTCTTC	CATSRALAGRNEQFF
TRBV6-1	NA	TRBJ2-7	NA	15	TGTGCCAGCAGATACAGGGTTGTTAGCCACTACGAGCAGTACTTC	CASRYRVVSHYEQYF
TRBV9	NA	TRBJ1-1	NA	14	TGTGCCAGCAGCGTAGCGGATTTAAACACTGAAGCTTTCTTT	CASSVADLNTEAFF
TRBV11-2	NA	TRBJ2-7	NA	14	TGTGCCAGCAGGCAACCCGCGGGACGTACCGAGCAGTACTTC	CASRQPAGRTEQYF
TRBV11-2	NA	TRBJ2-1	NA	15	TGTGCCAGCAGCTTAGACAGGGGAGCCTACAATGAGCAGTTCTTC	CASSLDRGAYNEQFF
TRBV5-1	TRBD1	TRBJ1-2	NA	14	TGCGCCAGCAGCTTTGGGACAGAAAACTATGGCTACACCTTC	CASSFGTENYGYTF
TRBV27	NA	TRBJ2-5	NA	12	TGTGCCAGCAGCAGACCCCAAGAGACCCAGTACTTC	CASSRPQETQYF
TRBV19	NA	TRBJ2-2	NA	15	TGTGCCAGTAGTACCAGACAGGAACTGGTTGGGGAGCTGTTTTTT	CASSTRQELVGELFF
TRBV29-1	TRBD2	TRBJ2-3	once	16	TGCAGCATTATCGGGACTAGCGGGAGTCCCATAGATACGCAGTATTTT	CSIIGTSGSPIDTQYF
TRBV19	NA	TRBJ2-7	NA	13	TGTGCCAGTGCCTGGGATTCGGGCTACGAGCAGTACTTC	CASAWDSGYEQYF
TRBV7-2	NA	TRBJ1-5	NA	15	TGTGCCAGCAGCTTAGCGCAAGGGGTCGGGCAGCCCCAGCATTTT	CASSLAQGVGQPQHF
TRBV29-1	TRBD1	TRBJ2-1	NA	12	TGCAGCGGGACAGGGTATTGGAATGAGCAGTTCTTC	CSGTGYWNEQFF
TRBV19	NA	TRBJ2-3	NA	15	TGTGCCAGTAGTATAGAGAGTACTCACACAGATACGCAGTATTTT	CASSIESTHTDTQYF
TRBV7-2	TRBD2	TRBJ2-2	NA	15	TGTGCCAGCAGCTTTAGCGGGAGGCGCACCGGGGAGCTGTTTTTT	CASSFSGRRTGELFF
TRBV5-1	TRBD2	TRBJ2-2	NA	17	TGCGCCAGCACCCCTAAAGCGGGAGTAGGGAACACCGGGGAGCTGTTTTTT	CASTPKAGVGNTGELFF
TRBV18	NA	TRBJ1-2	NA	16	TGTGCCAGCTCACCTGACCGGGGCGCTTTAGGCTATGGCTACACCTTC	CASSPDRGALGYGYTF
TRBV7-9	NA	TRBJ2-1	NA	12	TGTGCCAGCAGCGCCGGGCCCCTTGAGCAGTTCTTC	CASSAGPLEQFF
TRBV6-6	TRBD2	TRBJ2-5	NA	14	TGTGCCAGCAGTAGAGCGGGAGGAGTAGAGACCCAGTACTTC	CASSRAGGVETQYF
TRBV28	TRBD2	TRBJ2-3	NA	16	TGTGCCAGCAGTTCCCCGGCGGGAGAGGGAACAGATACGCAGTATTTT	CASSSPAGEGTDTQYF
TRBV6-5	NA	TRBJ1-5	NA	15	TGTGCCAGCAGTTACTCGAGGGGAGGTACTCAGCCCCAGCATTTT	CASSYSRGGTQPQHF
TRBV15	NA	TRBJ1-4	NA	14	TGTGCCACCAGCGACCTCCAGGGGTGGGAAAAACTGTTTTTT	CATSDLQGWEKLFF
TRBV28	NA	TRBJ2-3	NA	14	TGTGCCAGCAGTTTAGGAGGGAGCGCAGATACGCAGTATTTT	CASSLGGSADTQYF